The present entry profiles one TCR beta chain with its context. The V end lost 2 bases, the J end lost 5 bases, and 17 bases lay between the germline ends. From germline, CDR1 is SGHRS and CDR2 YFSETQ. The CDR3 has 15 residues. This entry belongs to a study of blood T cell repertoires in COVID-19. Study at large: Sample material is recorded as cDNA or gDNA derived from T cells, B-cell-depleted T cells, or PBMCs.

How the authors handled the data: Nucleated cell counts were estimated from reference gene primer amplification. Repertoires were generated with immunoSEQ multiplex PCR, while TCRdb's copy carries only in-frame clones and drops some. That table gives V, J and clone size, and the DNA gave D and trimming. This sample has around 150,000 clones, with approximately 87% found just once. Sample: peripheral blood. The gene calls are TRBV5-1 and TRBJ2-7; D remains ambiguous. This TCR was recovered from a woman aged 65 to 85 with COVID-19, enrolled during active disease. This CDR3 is CASSLSIDTPNEQYF. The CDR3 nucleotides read TGCGCCAGCAGCTTAAGCATCGATACTCCGAACGAGCAGTACTTC.